Listed below are T cell receptor beta chains from one sample, sequenced in a study of blood T cell repertoires in COVID-19. The data were produced by immunoSEQ multiplex PCR, yet TCRdb's version contains in-frame clones alone and is incomplete. This sample has about 75,000 clones, with around nine tenths found just once. Sequencing was performed on peripheral blood. These receptors all stem from a human donor in a cohort sampled during active COVID-19. The CDR3 runs from the conserved cysteine through the conserved F or W. Clone size is not always given. Where it is, it says once, few, many or a class for expanded clones.

TRBV6-5,once,TRBJ2-5,CASSHRDEETQYF
TRBV10-3,few,TRBJ1-5,CAISQGQSGNQPQHF
TRBV6-5,.,TRBJ1-2,CARDGQGGGYTF
TRBV6-4,.,TRBJ2-1,CASSEYRDSEQFF
TRBV5-1,.,TRBJ1-2,CASSADRGYGYTF
TRBV11-2,.,TRBJ2-1,CASSLGLATRYNEQFF
TRBV11-2,.,TRBJ2-7,CASSASSGLYEQYF
TRBV5-4,.,TRBJ2-2,CASSLDSWGLQNTGELFF
TRBV4-3,.,TRBJ2-3,CASSQDGDTTDTQYF
TRBV7-2,.,TRBJ2-3,CASSLDGSANTDTQYF
TRBV5-1,.,TRBJ1-1,CASSPRTGNTEAFF
TRBV5-1,.,TRBJ1-6,CASRSDSNSPLHF
TRBV9,.,TRBJ1-4,CASSGLGTGTNEKLFF
TRBV25-1,once,TRBJ2-1,CASSLQATYNEQFF
TRBV5-1,.,TRBJ2-3,CASSPARGSLTDTQYF
TRBV28,.,TRBJ2-1,CASRYRGAGSRALF
TRBV9,.,TRBJ2-1,CASSAGQGAIVEQFF
TRBV14,.,TRBJ1-1,CASSQAGEAFF
TRBV3-1/TRBV3-2,.,TRBJ2-7,CASSPGLDRGSYEQYF
TRBV7-9,.,TRBJ1-6,CASSLGTVNSPLHF
TRBV9,.,TRBJ2-2,CASSALRGGGVGTGELFF
TRBV30,.,TRBJ2-2,CAWSDDRVSSGELFF
TRBV24-1,.,TRBJ2-2,CATSDTGLLTGELFF
TRBV20-1,.,TRBJ1-1,CSASDALEAFF